This TCR beta chain stems from a study of blood T cell repertoires in COVID-19. Per the authors' pipeline: From reference gene primer amplification, estimates of nucleated cell counts were derived. Using immunoSEQ multiplex PCR, the repertoire was profiled, and TCRdb retains in-frame clones only, with some absent. V, J and clone size derive from that table, while D and trimming were established from the DNA sequence. The data contain some 250,000 clones, approximately 85% of them singletons. The germline V gene has CDR1 KGHSH and CDR2 LQKENI. The CDR3 contains 16 residues. Trimming cost V 2 bases and J 6 bases; bases outside gene matches: 10.

This TCR came from a woman between 50 and 59 years old who had recovered from COVID-19. This rearrangement joins TRBV18 to TRBJ2-3; 8 positions match TRBD1. The sequenced sample was PBMCs or T cells enriched from blood (not recorded which). Here the CDR3 reads CASSPFGQGVRDTQYF. In DNA form, the CDR3 reads TGTGCCAGCTCACCATTCGGACAGGGAGTACGGGATACGCAGTATTTT.